This TCR beta chain was obtained from a study of cytomegalovirus exposure and HLA in healthy donors. Background on the study: Drawn from HLA-typed donors, tens of millions of unique TCRs were held in an early data release. Study-wide findings and caveats: When analyzed later, a missense DCLRE1C variant was found to be linked to TCR beta V- and J-gene trimming. There were under 200 TCR beta chains listed as cytomegalovirus-associated. Later, TCR association rates were found to vary by HLA locus, highest for DRB1 and lowest for HLA-C.

Both 60 Vbeta primers and 13 Jbeta primers went into the PCR. Assay: immunoSEQ multiplex PCR; the TCRdb copy retains only in-frame clones and omits some. The table has some 100,000 clones, 70% to 85% seen once. V lost 4 bases to trimming and J lost 3 bases; unmatched junction nucleotides: 5. CDR1 is MGHRA, CDR2 YSYEKL, per germline. CDR3 length: 14 residues. Concerning this clone: Antigen: not known.

The V and J genes are TRBV4-1 and TRBJ2-7; 8 bases match TRBD2. The sequencing sample was made of PBMCs. The receptor comes from a woman between 18 and 29 years old in good health and CMV-seronegative. The CDR3 is CASSPAGVDYEQYF. CDR3 bases: TGCGCCAGCAGCCCAGCGGGGGTGGACTACGAGCAGTACTTC.